The rows below give T cell receptor beta chains drawn from one sample of a study of T cells in Graves' hyperthyroidism and ophthalmopathy. TCRdb reprocessed the multiplex PCR reads with MiXCR, giving one entry per CDR3 protein. The data contain approximately 490,000 distinct CDR3 sequences, 20% to 25% of them singletons. Material: blood. Receptors were obtained from a woman in her 70s with Graves' ophthalmopathy. CDR3s leave out the opening cysteine and the closing phenylalanine or tryptophan.

j_call: TRBJ1-4
cdr3_length: 13
v_call: TRBV29-1
cdr3_aa: SVRGQGVRGEKLF

j_call: TRBJ2-2
cdr3_length: 12
v_call: TRBV19
cdr3_aa: ASTSFRGTGELF

j_call: TRBJ2-3
cdr3_length: 13
v_call: TRBV12-3/TRBV12-4
cdr3_aa: ASSFNSPPTDTQY

j_call: TRBJ2-3
cdr3_length: 13
v_call: TRBV19
cdr3_aa: ASSTGLASTDTQY

j_call: TRBJ1-1
cdr3_length: 13
v_call: TRBV19
cdr3_aa: ASSEMDRLNTEAF

j_call: TRBJ2-1
cdr3_length: 14
v_call: TRBV28
cdr3_aa: ASSLNGLAAHNEQF

j_call: TRBJ1-2
cdr3_length: 12
v_call: TRBV12-3/TRBV12-4
cdr3_aa: ASSLEGWSYGYT

j_call: TRBJ1-5
cdr3_length: 11
v_call: TRBV2
cdr3_aa: ASSGQGYQPQH

j_call: TRBJ1-2
cdr3_length: 12
v_call: TRBV3-1
cdr3_aa: ASSQGMVRSGYT

j_call: TRBJ2-5
cdr3_length: 12
v_call: TRBV6-2/TRBV6-3
cdr3_aa: ASRSSLLPETQY

j_call: TRBJ1-1
cdr3_length: 9
v_call: TRBV18
cdr3_aa: ASSPKEEAF

j_call: TRBJ2-7
cdr3_length: 14
v_call: TRBV7-2
cdr3_aa: ASSLGWGFTTTEQY

j_call: TRBJ2-5
cdr3_length: 14
v_call: TRBV3-1
cdr3_aa: ASSLFLAGYQETQY

j_call: TRBJ1-1
cdr3_length: 12
v_call: TRBV6-1
cdr3_aa: ASSVTGPNTEAF

j_call: TRBJ2-3
cdr3_length: 13
v_call: TRBV9
cdr3_aa: ASSSGGGSTDTQY

j_call: TRBJ1-2
cdr3_length: 11
v_call: TRBV6-1
cdr3_aa: ASSAGHPYGYT

j_call: TRBJ2-2
cdr3_length: 14
v_call: TRBV7-6
cdr3_aa: ASSWGLAENTGELF

j_call: TRBJ2-1
cdr3_length: 13
v_call: TRBV5-1
cdr3_aa: ASSADRNRYNEQF

j_call: TRBJ2-1
cdr3_length: 13
v_call: TRBV14
cdr3_aa: ASTPLAGMINEQF

j_call: TRBJ2-1
cdr3_length: 12
v_call: TRBV20-1
cdr3_aa: SAQDRGSYNEQF

j_call: TRBJ2-1
cdr3_length: 13
v_call: TRBV29-1
cdr3_aa: SVGTGGAGYNEQF

j_call: TRBJ2-1
cdr3_length: 13
v_call: TRBV5-1
cdr3_aa: ASSLDSGGPNEQF

j_call: TRBJ2-1
cdr3_length: 11
v_call: TRBV7-3
cdr3_aa: ASSWGSGNEQF